The present TCR beta chain was sequenced within a study of blood T cells in healthy people across ages. The use of a sample-barcoded 5' primer and a J-beta primer mix characterized a second PCR of roughly 6 to 12 cycles. Using its own MiXCR run on the 5' RACE reads, TCRdb lists one record per CDR3 protein. This sample has roughly 1,300,000 distinct CDR3 sequences; around 59% occur once, and the top ten carry over 6.5%. The receptor was isolated from a man younger than 35 in good health. Sequencing used blood.

As DNA, the CDR3 is TGTGCCAGCAGTGCCGGACTGATGAACACTGAAGCTTTCTTT. Translated: CASSAGLMNTEAFF. The chain employs TRBV9 and TRBJ1-1; no reliable D call. V lost 5 bases to trimming and J lost 0 bases, with 11 bases between them. Germline V CDR1 and CDR2: SGDLS, YYNGEE. The CDR3 is made up of 14 amino acids.